The 6 T cell receptor beta chains reported below all come from one sample, sequenced in a study of blood T cell repertoires in COVID-19. Data came from immunoSEQ multiplex PCR; TCRdb stores just in-frame clones and leaves some out. Among 200,000 to 250,000 clones listed, around 85% were seen once. The sequencing sample was made of peripheral blood. All receptors come from a woman in her twenties or thirties who had recovered from COVID-19.

For this clone: Different DNA sequences within this sample yield the same CDR3. This sequence joins TRBV12-3 or TRBV12-4 and TRBJ2-3, with TRBD2 as a possible D gene (5 bases). With 5 bases removed from V and 3 bases from J, the gap between germline ends came to 6 bases. The length of the CDR3 is 12 residues. CDR3 bases: TGTGCCAGCAGTCCGGGGACAGATACGCAGTATTTT. Its translation is CASSPGTDTQYF.

This clone came up a few times. Other DNA sequences from this sample encode an identical CDR3 as well. CDR3 protein: CASSPGQQNYGYTF. Written as DNA, the CDR3 is TGTGCCAGCTCACCGGGACAGCAGAACTATGGCTACACCTTC. This chain uses TRBV18 with TRBJ1-2, with 7 bases lining up with TRBD1. Per the germline V gene, CDR1 is KGHSH and CDR2 is LQKENI. V was clipped by 3 bases and J by 2 bases; unmatched bases: 3. The CDR3 runs 14 residues.

The chain recombines TRBV14 with TRBJ1-1; D gene unclear. Germline values: CDR1 SGHDN, CDR2 FVKESK. V shed 0 bases and J shed 1 base, with 6 bases lying between them. The CDR3 loop spans 14 amino acids. CDR3 sequence reads: CASSQDWQNTEAFF. The CDR3 bases are TGTGCCAGCAGCCAAGATTGGCAGAACACTGAAGCTTTCTTT. Using reference TRBV14 and TRBJ1-1 for the parts outside the CDR3, the full variable domain is EAGVTQFPSHSVIEKGQTVTLRCDPISGHDNLYWYRRVMGKEIKFLLHFVKESKQDESGMPNNRFLAERTGGTYSTLKVQPAELEDSGVYFCASSQDWQNTEAFFGQGTRLTVV.

The gene calls are TRBV7-9 and TRBJ1-1, with D hard to call. CDR1 is SEHNR, CDR2 FQNEAQ, per germline (reference sequence). Trimming took 5 bases from V and 1 from J, leaving 17 bases between them. The CDR3 totals 16 residues. Here the CDR3 reads CASSKAPRDTNTEAFF. For the CDR3, the DNA is TGTGCCAGCAGCAAGGCCCCCAGAGACACGAACACTGAAGCTTTCTTT.

The rearrangement links TRBV4-1 to TRBJ1-2; maybe TRBD1 (6 bases). V lost 1 base and J 3 bases, leaving 12 bases between the germline ends. Per germline, CDR1 MGHRA and CDR2 YSYEKL. The CDR3 covers 15 residues. The CDR3: CASSQVSDSDYGYTF. The CDR3 DNA reads TGCGCCAGCAGCCAAGTATCGGACAGTGACTATGGCTACACCTTC.

This clone was found once. The rearrangement joins TRBV25-1 to TRBJ2-7; D might be TRBD1 (5 bases). V dropped 4 bases and J dropped 6 bases, with 13 bases sitting between them. This CDR3 contains 13 residues. CDR1 and CDR2 (germline): MGHDK, SYGVNS. The CDR3 here is CASSGGAPGEQYF. The CDR3, as DNA: TGTGCCAGCAGTGGGGGCGCGCCGGGCGAGCAGTACTTC.